Shown below are 10 T cell receptor beta chains from a single sample sequenced in a study of a mutant IDH1 vaccine in newly diagnosed glioma. Time point here: baseline, week 1 (first vaccination visit). Documented treatment: pre-vaccination baseline after standard-of-care therapy. Here immunoSEQ multiplex PCR was the method, and the copy in TCRdb shows in-frame clones only, minus some. The table lists about 96,000 clones, about 80% of them singletons, with 6.5% to 9.5% in the top ten. Sequences were derived from PBMCs, sampled from a glioma patient treated with radiotherapy, temozolomide or both. The receptors stem from a man aged 40-49 years with glioma.

The V gene is TRBV6-6, the J gene TRBJ2-1, with 8 bases that match TRBD1. This CDR3 comprises 16 residues. The germline CDR1 and CDR2 sequences are MNHNY and SVGAGI (reference sequence). Trimming at V came to 2 bases and at J to 4 bases, leaving 7 bases not matched to a gene. CDR3 bases: TGTGCCAGCAGTTACCGTGGACAGGGACAATACAATGAGCAGTTCTTC. It translates to CASSYRGQGQYNEQFF.

This clone was seen only a few times. The chain has TRBV20-1 and TRBJ2-1, with D perhaps matching TRBD2 (5 bases). CDR3 length equals 11 residues. Germline V gene lookup returns CDR1 DFQATT and CDR2 SNEGSKA (reference sequence). V was shortened by 5 bases and J by 7 bases, with 9 bases between the two germline ends. Here the CDR3 DNA reads TGCAGTGCTGCTAGCAGGAATGAGCAGTTCTTC. Protein sequence: CSAASRNEQFF.

This chain uses TRBV15 with TRBJ2-5, with 11 nucleotides matching TRBD2. The germline CDR1 and CDR2 sequences are LNHNV and YYDKDF (reference sequence). There are 14 residues in the CDR3. J was trimmed by 5 bases and V by 2 bases; bases with no gene match: 1. The CDR3 DNA is TGTGCCACCAGCAGATCTAGCGGGGGGGAGACCCAGTACTTC. Protein: CATSRSSGGETQYF.

For the CDR3, the DNA is TGTGCAAGTCGTTCCCGGACAGGGTCGGATCAGCCCCAGCATTTT. As protein: CASRSRTGSDQPQHF. V usage is TRBV12-2 and J usage is TRBJ1-5; the table's D call, TRBD1, was not checked against the DNA. TRBV12-2 counts as a pseudogene. The CDR3 runs 15 residues.

This chain joins TRBV6-6 and TRBJ1-1; no reliable D call. Trimming pared 0 bases from V and 6 bases from J, leaving 8 bases between. This CDR3 has 13 residues. From germline, CDR1 is MNHNY and CDR2 SVGAGI (reference sequence). This CDR3 reads CASSYSKIPEAFF. DNA for the CDR3: TGTGCCAGCAGTTACTCGAAGATCCCTGAAGCTTTCTTT.

This chain connects TRBV18 to TRBJ2-2; 9 nucleotides line up with TRBD2. The V gene's germline CDR1 is KGHSH and CDR2 LQKENI. The trim removed 2 bases at V and 0 bases at J, leaving 4 bases unmatched. The CDR3 totals 17 residues. CDR3 sequence reads: CASSPRPSGTNTGELFF. The CDR3 DNA reads TGTGCCAGCTCACCAAGGCCTAGCGGGACGAACACCGGGGAGCTGTTTTTT.

This clone has just a few counts. The CDR3 loop reads CASSVAPQINTEAFF. The CDR3, as DNA: TGTGCCAGCAGCGTAGCCCCGCAGATTAACACTGAAGCTTTCTTT. V gene TRBV9 combines with J gene TRBJ1-1; D is ambiguous. CDR3 size: 15 residues. Germline CDR1 SGDLS, CDR2 YYNGEE. V lost 0 bases and J 2 bases, leaving 11 bases between the germline ends.

This clone was detected only a few times. The chain has TRBV7-6 and TRBJ2-1, with 11 positions matching TRBD2. The V and J ends lost 5 bases and 8 bases, in that order; junction bases with no gene match: 8. Germline CDR1 is SGHVS and CDR2 is FNYEAQ. This CDR3 comprises 15 residues. CDR3 protein: CASSQTSGNSDEQFF. The CDR3 nucleotides read TGTGCCAGCAGCCAGACTAGCGGGAATAGCGATGAGCAGTTCTTC.

The chain is built from TRBV12-2 and TRBJ2-1; TRBD1 was called by the table and not checked on the DNA. TRBV12-2 is a known pseudogene. The CDR3 runs 20 residues. CDR3 coding DNA: TGTGCAAGTCGCTTAGCGGATCTCTCGACAGGGGGGATCTATTACAATGAGCAGTTCTTC. Its translation: CASRLADLSTGGIYYNEQFF.

The J gene is TRBJ2-1, the V gene TRBV9, with TRBD2 identical over 13 bases. Germline V gene data show CDR1 as SGDLS and CDR2 as YYNGEE. V lost 3 bases, J lost 9 bases, and 9 bases stayed unmatched. This CDR3 is built from 16 residues. CDR3 nucleotides: TGTGCCAGCAGCGCTGGGACTAGCGGGACAAGAAGTGAGCAGTTCTTC. This encodes CASSAGTSGTRSEQFF.